This paragraph covers one T cell receptor (beta chain) sequence. This sample stems from a study of blood T cell repertoires in COVID-19. Study-wide context: Material from acute and convalescent COVID-19 was sourced from the United States, Italy and Spain. PBMCs, B-cell-depleted T cells, or T cells provided the cDNA or gDNA that made up the material.

Trimming cost V 4 bases and J 0 bases; bases outside gene matches: 7. This CDR3 contains 16 residues. The germline CDR1 and CDR2 sequences are SGHRS and YFSETQ. Original analysis: Reference gene primer amplification in the assay estimated nucleated cell counts. TCRdb's copy holds only in-frame clones and misses some; the assay was immunoSEQ multiplex PCR. V, J and clone size derive from that table, while D and trimming were established from the DNA sequence. Altogether roughly 130,000 clones are present, 86% being singletons, with the ten largest covering almost 4.5%. Sequencing was performed on peripheral blood. The clonotype originates from a man aged 40-55 years with acute or convalescent COVID-19. V and J are TRBV5-1 and TRBJ1-3, with 7 bases matching TRBD1. CDR3 residues: CASSLGQAASGNTIYF. The DNA of the CDR3 is TGCGCCAGCAGCCTCGGACAGGCGGCCTCTGGAAACACCATATATTTT.